A single sample gave rise to the 5 T cell receptor beta chains below, sequenced in a study of high-grade serous ovarian cancer treatment subgroups listed by TCRdb under 2021. Collection of tumor samples took place before definitive surgery or chemotherapy. Preparation of the library involved the immunoSEQ multiplex PCR assay. Entries here come from immuneACCESS through TCRdb and include only in-frame sequences with V and J called. Some clones fail to appear in such tables; in the studies checked, an unresolved V gene covers under half of the shortfall, and the cause of the remainder is unknown. This sample holds approximately 4,200 clones; around 84% were observed only once. In total, the top ten clones hold approximately 8% of the sample. The source material was tumor tissue. The receptors originated from a human donor with high-grade serous ovarian cancer.

This clone was detected a few times. The chain has TRBV2 and TRBJ1-6, with D tentatively TRBD1 (5 bases). Trimming cost V 1 base and J 7 bases, with 11 bases left between them. The CDR3 spans 15 residues. Germline V gene sequence: CDR1 SNHLY, CDR2 FYNNEI. In nucleotides, the CDR3 is TGTGCCAGCAGTGAAGGACAGACGGAAAATTCACCCCTCCACTTT. Translation: CASSEGQTENSPLHF. The full variable domain, its missing parts supplied by reference TRBV2 and TRBJ1-6, is EPEVTQTPSHQVTQMGQEVILRCVPISNHLYFYWYRQILGQKVEFLVSFYNNEISEKSEIFDDQFSVERPDGSNFTLKIRSTKLEDSAMYFCASSEGQTENSPLHFGNGTRLTVT.

The chain is built from TRBV29-1 and TRBJ2-3, with 8 bases lining up with TRBD1. The CDR3 is 15 residues long. The V gene's germline CDR1 is SQVTM and CDR2 ANQGSEA. The J segment lost 0 bases and the V segment lost 6 bases, leaving 8 bases of the junction unmatched. The CDR3 DNA reads TGCAGCGTGGTACCCGGGACAGGTAGCACAGATACGCAGTATTTT. Translation gives CSVVPGTGSTDTQYF.

This clone was seen just once. The V gene is TRBV30, the J gene TRBJ2-4; D gene uncertain. Trimming removed 5 bases at V and 7 bases at J, with 21 bases between. CDR1 and CDR2 from the germline V gene are GTSNPN and SVGIG (reference sequence). This CDR3 is 15 amino acids long. The CDR3 loop is CAWGGKDGARNIQYF. The CDR3 DNA follows: TGTGCCTGGGGTGGAAAGGACGGTGCGCGTAACATTCAGTACTTC.

This clone was picked up one time. The CDR3 sequence: CASSLARGVGEAFF. The CDR3 region has the DNA TGTGCCAGCAGCTTGGCCCGGGGCGTAGGGGAAGCTTTCTTT. V usage is TRBV5-5 and J usage is TRBJ1-1; D is possibly TRBD1 (5 bases). Germline loops: CDR1 SGHKS, CDR2 YYEKEE (reference sequence). Trimming shortened V by 0 bases and J by 8 bases, and 14 bases separated the two germline ends. There are 14 residues in the CDR3. The full variable domain, its missing parts supplied by reference TRBV5-5 and TRBJ1-1, is DAGVTQSPTHLIKTRGQQVTLRCSPISGHKSVSWYQQVLGQGPQFIFQYYEKEERGRGNFPDRFSARQFPNYSSELNVNALLLGDSALYLCASSLARGVGEAFFGQGTRLTVV.

CDR3 sequence reads: CASSLMTVKGYEQYF. DNA for the CDR3: TGCGCCAGCAGCTTGATGACAGTCAAGGGGTACGAGCAGTACTTC. This chain links TRBV5-1 with TRBJ2-7; maybe TRBD1 (5 bases). CDR1 and CDR2 from the germline V gene are SGHRS and YFSETQ. The CDR3 loop spans 15 amino acids. Trimming removed 1 base at V and 4 bases at J, with 15 bases between.